A single sample gave rise to the 30 T cell receptor beta chains below, sequenced in a study of blood T cell repertoires in COVID-19. Using immunoSEQ multiplex PCR, the repertoire was profiled, and TCRdb retains in-frame clones only, with some absent. The table includes over 200,000 clones, about 88% detected once. Sequencing used peripheral blood. These receptors all come from a man between 35 and 55 years old with active or convalescent COVID-19.

In nucleotides, the CDR3 is TGTGCCAGCAGTTTTTTTTCCGGGACTAGCGGGAGAACCGGGGAGCTGTTTTTT. It encodes CASSFFSGTSGRTGELFF. This chain uses TRBV28 with TRBJ2-2; TRBD2 agrees at 14 bases. V was clipped by 3 bases and J by 5 bases; unmatched bases: 8. CDR3 length equals 18 residues. In germline, CDR1 is MDHEN, CDR2 SYDVKM.

The chain combines TRBV28 with TRBJ2-7; D gene unclear. Germline CDR1 reads MDHEN; CDR2 reads SYDVKM. Trimming removed 4 bases from V and 8 bases from J, with 12 bases in between. The CDR3 totals 12 residues. CDR3 coding DNA: TGTGCCAGCAGTTATGGGCGTAGAAAGCAGTACTTC. Protein: CASSYGRRKQYF.

This clone was found once. The J gene is TRBJ1-1, the V gene TRBV4-2, with D maybe TRBD1 (6 bases). Germline V gene lookup returns CDR1 LGHNA and CDR2 YNFKEQ. V lost 1 base and J 6 bases, leaving 12 bases between the germline ends. This CDR3 contains 14 residues. The CDR3 sequence: CASSQGVRGAEAFF. The CDR3 coding sequence is TGTGCCAGCAGCCAAGGGGTCAGGGGTGCTGAAGCTTTCTTT.

The rearrangement joins TRBV7-8 to TRBJ1-1, with TRBD1 as a possible D gene (5 bases). Germline V lookup: CDR1 SGHVS, CDR2 FQNEAQ. Trimming shortened V by 1 base and J by 6 bases, and 12 bases separated the two germline ends. There are 14 residues in the CDR3. CDR3 residues: CASSLEVQGPEAFF. The CDR3 coding sequence is TGTGCCAGCAGCTTAGAAGTGCAGGGCCCTGAAGCTTTCTTT.

The CDR3 sequence is CASSLVVSGSSYNEQFF. The CDR3 region has the DNA TGCGCCAGCAGCTTGGTTGTTAGCGGGAGCTCCTACAATGAGCAGTTCTTC. V is TRBV5-1 and J is TRBJ2-1; 9 bases are a match to TRBD2. CDR1 is SGHRS, CDR2 YFSETQ, per germline. The CDR3 runs 17 residues. The trim removed 0 bases at V and 0 bases at J, leaving 4 bases unmatched.

The chain carries TRBV28 and TRBJ1-4; D is undetermined. The V and J ends lost 8 bases and 1 base respectively, with 11 bases between them. Germline-derived CDR1 and CDR2 are MDHEN and SYDVKM. There are 14 residues in the CDR3. The CDR3 DNA reads TGTGCCAGCCGATTCAGGTTAACTAATGAAAAACTGTTTTTT. Its translation is CASRFRLTNEKLFF. The variable domain in full, completed from reference TRBV28 and TRBJ1-4, reads DVKVTQSSRYLVKRTGEKVFLECVQDMDHENMFWYRQDPGLGLRLIYFSYDVKMKEKGDIPEGYSVSREKKERFSLILESASTNQTSMYLCASRFRLTNEKLFFGSGTQLSVL.

This clone was seen ten or more times. The CDR3 reads CAIGSGGNTEAFF. The DNA for the CDR3 is TGTGCCATCGGATCAGGAGGGAACACTGAAGCTTTCTTT. This chain connects TRBV10-3 to TRBJ1-1; unclear D gene. The CDR3 is 13 residues long. Germline CDR1 is ENHRY and CDR2 is SYGVKD. The ends were cut back, 8 bases at V and 1 base at J, with 11 bases in the middle.

The table lists this clone with a few counts. The CDR3 DNA reads as TGTGCCAGCAGGGGGGGAGGTTCCAATCAGCCCCAGCATTTT. It codes for CASRGGGSNQPQHF. J is TRBJ1-5 and V is TRBV28; perhaps TRBD1 as D (5 bases). V lost 6 bases and J 3 bases, leaving 12 bases between the germline ends. The CDR3 consists of 14 residues. Germline V gene sequence: CDR1 MDHEN, CDR2 SYDVKM.

V is TRBV2 and J is TRBJ2-6, with 9 bases lining up with TRBD1. This CDR3 spans 15 amino acids. V gave up 7 bases and J gave up 0 bases; unmatched junction bases: 1. Per germline, CDR1 SNHLY and CDR2 FYNNEI. The CDR3 sequence: CASMGQGSGANVLTF. CDR3 nucleotide sequence: TGTGCCAGCATGGGACAGGGCTCTGGGGCCAACGTCCTGACTTTC.

V is TRBV18 and J is TRBJ1-1, with 9 positions matching TRBD1. Germline V gene sequence: CDR1 KGHSH, CDR2 LQKENI. Losses at the gene ends were 3 bases for V and 6 bases for J; bases not matched to a gene: 8. The CDR3 totals 15 residues. CDR3 nucleotide sequence: TGTGCCAGCTCACCCTACACAGGGGGCGAGGCTGAAGCTTTCTTT. It is translated as CASSPYTGGEAEAFF.

This chain uses TRBV9 with TRBJ1-1, with TRBD1 matching over 7 bases. CDR1 SGDLS and CDR2 YYNGEE come from the germline V gene. This CDR3 has 13 amino acids. V trimming: 3 bases; J trimming: 11 bases; junction bases outside the gene matches: 10. The CDR3 DNA reads TGTGCCAGCAGCGCAGGGGGTAAGGTTGGCGCTTTCTTT. This gives the protein CASSAGGKVGAFF.

CDR3 sequence: CASSAPSGVETQYF. CDR3 DNA sequence: TGTGCCAGCAGCGCCCCCAGTGGTGTAGAGACCCAGTACTTC. V gene TRBV9 combines with J gene TRBJ2-5; D is unresolved. Germline lookup yields CDR1 SGDLS and CDR2 YYNGEE. V dropped 3 bases and J dropped 4 bases, with 13 bases sitting between them. This CDR3 is built from 14 residues.

For the CDR3, the DNA is TGTGCCAGCAGTCCCTTTGAGGGACAGGGGGTATGCGAGCAGTACTTC. Translated: CASSPFEGQGVCEQYF. The chain combines TRBV28 with TRBJ2-7; 11 positions agree with TRBD1. From germline, CDR1 is MDHEN and CDR2 SYDVKM. Trimming removed 5 bases from V and 6 bases from J; junction bases left unmatched: 12. This CDR3 region has 16 residues.

The chain recombines TRBV28 with TRBJ2-7, with D maybe TRBD2 (5 bases). V gave up 2 bases and J gave up 3 bases, with 8 bases separating them. This CDR3 spans 13 amino acids. Per germline, CDR1 MDHEN and CDR2 SYDVKM. The CDR3 region has the DNA TGTGCCAGCAGTTTAAAGGGAGTCTACGAGCAGTACTTC. Encoded protein: CASSLKGVYEQYF.

Here the CDR3 reads CASSLQTANTEAFF. The CDR3 DNA reads as TGTGCCAGTAGCTTGCAGACAGCGAACACTGAAGCTTTCTTT. The genes are TRBV19 and TRBJ1-1; TRBD1 might be the D (5 bases). V dropped 6 bases and J dropped 1 base, with 12 bases sitting between them. Germline lookup yields CDR1 LNHDA and CDR2 SQIVND (reference sequence). This CDR3 comprises 14 residues.

The genes are TRBV5-1 and TRBJ2-5; TRBD1 is a possible D gene (6 bases). CDR3 length equals 14 residues. The germline CDR1 and CDR2 sequences are SGHRS and YFSETQ. Trimming shortened V by 4 bases and J by 5 bases, and 15 bases separated the two germline ends. CDR3 protein: CASSVNRVQETQYF. In DNA form, the CDR3 reads TGCGCCAGCAGCGTTAACAGGGTACAGGAGACCCAGTACTTC.

The V call is TRBV4-2, the J call TRBJ2-2, with 8 bases that match TRBD1. Unmatched junction bases numbered 2, after V lost 1 base and J lost 4 bases. CDR1 and CDR2 (germline): LGHNA, YNFKEQ. The CDR3 is 15 residues long. CDR3 loop: CASSQGQGRTGELFF. Here the CDR3 DNA reads TGTGCCAGCAGCCAAGGACAGGGGCGCACCGGGGAGCTGTTTTTT.

The J gene is TRBJ2-7, the V gene TRBV28; 7 nucleotides match TRBD1. V was pared by 11 bases and J by 1 base, with 8 bases of the junction left unmatched. CDR1 MDHEN and CDR2 SYDVKM come from the germline V gene. The CDR3 runs 13 residues. Written as DNA, the CDR3 is TGTGCCTCCAGAGGGGGACAGTCCTACGAGCAGTACTTC. It codes for CASRGGQSYEQYF.

V usage is TRBV6-5 and J usage is TRBJ2-1, with 9 bases matching TRBD2. The CDR3 has 13 residues. After removal of 4 bases from V and 6 bases from J, the junction contained 1 base not matched to a gene. Germline values: CDR1 MNHEY, CDR2 SVGAGI. CDR3 DNA sequence: TGTGCCAGCAGTTTTAGCGGGGGCAATGAGCAGTTCTTC. Translating gives CASSFSGGNEQFF.

The V gene is TRBV24-1, the J gene TRBJ2-1, with TRBD1 identical over 9 bases. The CDR3 consists of 17 residues. CDR1 is KGHDR, CDR2 SFDVKD, per germline. The ends lost 5 bases at V and 3 bases at J; junction bases unmatched: 10. The chain's CDR3 is CATSAPSGQGGYNEQFF. The CDR3 DNA reads TGTGCCACCAGTGCACCCTCGGGACAGGGAGGCTACAATGAGCAGTTCTTC.

This clone was picked up one time. J is TRBJ2-7 and V is TRBV4-1, with a weak D call TRBD1 (7 bases). The V gene's germline CDR1 is MGHRA and CDR2 YSYEKL. The CDR3 spans 18 residues. Trimming cost V 0 bases and J 5 bases, with 23 bases left between them. DNA for the CDR3: TGCGCCAGCAGCCAAGAACTAGGTCGGGGCAGGGGGGACCACGAGCAGTACTTC. It translates to CASSQELGRGRGDHEQYF.

This clone was recorded once. The rearrangement joins TRBV12-5 to TRBJ1-3; D perhaps matches TRBD1 (5 bases). This CDR3 region has 18 residues. V dropped 6 bases and J dropped 0 bases, with 21 bases sitting between them. The germline CDR1 and CDR2 sequences are LGHNT and FRNRAP. CDR3 in amino acids: CASGPHGHTLSSGNTIYF. In DNA, the CDR3 is TGTGCTAGTGGCCCTCATGGACACACCTTGAGCTCTGGAAACACCATATATTTT.

This chain uses TRBV6-5 with TRBJ2-5, with 11 bases matching TRBD2. J was trimmed by 2 bases and V by 6 bases; bases with no gene match: 2. This CDR3 contains 14 residues. CDR1 MNHEY and CDR2 SVGAGI come from the germline V gene. CDR3 coding DNA: TGTGCCAGCAGCATAGCGGGGGGGCAAGAGACCCAGTACTTC. It yields the protein CASSIAGGQETQYF.

The chain carries TRBV7-9 and TRBJ2-5; 7 nucleotides line up with TRBD1. There are 15 residues in the CDR3. The V gene end was trimmed by 1 base and the J gene end by 4 bases; junction bases not matched to a gene: 6. Germline assignment: CDR1 SEHNR and CDR2 FQNEAQ (reference sequence). The CDR3 DNA follows: TGTGCCAGCAGCTTAGTATCCACAGGGGCAGAGACCCAGTACTTC. Translation gives CASSLVSTGAETQYF.

The V gene is TRBV3-1 (or the pseudogene TRBV3-2), the J gene TRBJ2-1; TRBD2 matches at 10 bases. Looked up from germline, CDR1 is LGHDT and CDR2 is YNNKEL (reference sequence). Germline trimming cut 1 base from V and 6 bases from J; bases unmatched to any gene: 12. The CDR3 length is 18 residues. CDR3 amino acids: CASSQGRLAGVSGNEQFF. CDR3 in DNA: TGTGCCAGCAGCCAAGGTCGACTAGCGGGCGTTTCCGGCAATGAGCAGTTCTTC.

This chain connects TRBV18 to TRBJ1-2, with D uncertain. V was shortened by 1 base and J by 5 bases, with 8 bases between the two germline ends. Germline V gives CDR1 KGHSH, CDR2 LQKENI. The CDR3 sequence is 13 residues long. CDR3: CASSPREDYGYTF. CDR3 bases: TGTGCCAGCTCACCACGGGAGGATTATGGCTACACCTTC.

The chain links TRBV6-5 to TRBJ2-7; 9 bases match TRBD1. J lost 6 bases, V lost 2 bases, and 5 bases had no gene match. Germline values: CDR1 MNHEY, CDR2 SVGAGI. The CDR3 runs to 14 residues. The CDR3 bases are TGTGCCAGCAGTTACACGGGACAGGGAGTCGAGCAGTACTTC. The encoded protein is CASSYTGQGVEQYF.

This chain uses TRBV12-5 with TRBJ2-2; D is possibly TRBD2 (7 bases). V dropped 4 bases and J dropped 4 bases, with 16 bases sitting between them. The CDR3 covers 16 residues. Germline CDR1 and CDR2: LGHNT and FRNRAP. For the CDR3, the DNA is TGTGCTAGTGGTTCAAACAGGGAGGGGCCCACCGGGGAGCTGTTTTTT. Translating it yields CASGSNREGPTGELFF.

V gene TRBV9 combines with J gene TRBJ1-2, with D perhaps TRBD1 (6 bases). The CDR3 has 14 amino acids. Germline loops: CDR1 SGDLS, CDR2 YYNGEE. The ends were cut back, 5 bases at V and 4 bases at J, with 15 bases in the middle. The CDR3 spells CASSIQGSPYGYTF. The CDR3 coding sequence is TGTGCCAGCAGTATACAGGGTTCACCCTATGGCTACACCTTC.

This chain uses TRBV5-1 with TRBJ2-7; D is possibly TRBD1 (5 bases). There are 13 residues in the CDR3. Trimming took off 0 bases at V and 4 bases at J, with 8 bases between the two ends. Germline CDR1 SGHRS, CDR2 YFSETQ. CDR3 protein: CASSLAPGYEQYF. For the CDR3, the DNA is TGCGCCAGCAGCTTGGCCCCAGGGTACGAGCAGTACTTC. Variable domain in full (rest from reference TRBV5-1 and TRBJ2-7): KAGVTQTPRYLIKTRGQQVTLSCSPISGHRSVSWYQQTPGQGLQFLFEYFSETQRNKGNFPGRFSGRQFSNSRSEMNVSTLELGDSALYLCASSLAPGYEQYFGPGTRLTVT.